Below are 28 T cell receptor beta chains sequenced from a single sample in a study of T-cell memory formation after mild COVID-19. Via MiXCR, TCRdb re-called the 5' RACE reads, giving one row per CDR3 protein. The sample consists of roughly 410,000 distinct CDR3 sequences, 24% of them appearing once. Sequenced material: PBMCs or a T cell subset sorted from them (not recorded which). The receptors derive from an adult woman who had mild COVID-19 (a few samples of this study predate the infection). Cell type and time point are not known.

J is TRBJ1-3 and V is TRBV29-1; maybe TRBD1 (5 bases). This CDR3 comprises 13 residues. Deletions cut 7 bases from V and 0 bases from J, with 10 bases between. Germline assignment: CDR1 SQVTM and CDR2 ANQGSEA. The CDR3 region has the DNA TGCAGCGCCCAACAGGACTCTGGAAACACCATATATTTT. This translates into CSAQQDSGNTIYF. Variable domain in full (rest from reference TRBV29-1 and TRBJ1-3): SAVISQKPSRDICQRGTSLTIQCQVDSQVTMMFWYRQQPGQSLTLIATANQGSEATYESGFVIDKFPISRPNLTFSTLTVSNMSPEDSSIYLCSAQQDSGNTIYFGEGSWLTVV.

The CDR3 loop reads CASSPPPSSGSNIQYF. CDR3 nucleotide sequence: TGTGCCAGCTCACCACCCCCCTCTAGCGGGTCAAACATTCAGTACTTC. The chain links TRBV18 to TRBJ2-4; 8 bases are shared with TRBD2. With V trimmed by 0 bases and J by 6 bases, 7 bases remained unmatched. This CDR3 has 16 residues. Germline V CDR1 and CDR2: KGHSH, LQKENI.

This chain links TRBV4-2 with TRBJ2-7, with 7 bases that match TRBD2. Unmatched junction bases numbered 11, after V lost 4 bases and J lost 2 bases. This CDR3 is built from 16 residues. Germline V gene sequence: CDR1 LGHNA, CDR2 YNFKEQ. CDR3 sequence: CASSPLGAGATYEQYF. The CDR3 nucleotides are TGTGCCAGCAGCCCTCTTGGGGCGGGAGCGACCTACGAGCAGTACTTC.

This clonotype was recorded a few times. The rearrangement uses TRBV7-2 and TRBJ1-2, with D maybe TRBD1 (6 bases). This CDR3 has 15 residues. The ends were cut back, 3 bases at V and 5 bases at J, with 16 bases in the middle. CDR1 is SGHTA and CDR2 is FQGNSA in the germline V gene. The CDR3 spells CASSLRQGSWYGYTF. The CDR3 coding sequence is TGTGCCAGCAGCTTGAGGCAGGGGAGTTGGTATGGCTACACCTTC.

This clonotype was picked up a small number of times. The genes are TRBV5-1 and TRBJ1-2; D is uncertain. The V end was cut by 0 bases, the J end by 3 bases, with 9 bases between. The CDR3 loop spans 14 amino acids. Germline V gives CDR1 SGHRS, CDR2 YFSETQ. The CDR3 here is CASSLESGDYGYTF. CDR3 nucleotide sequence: TGCGCCAGCAGCTTGGAATCCGGGGACTATGGCTACACCTTC.

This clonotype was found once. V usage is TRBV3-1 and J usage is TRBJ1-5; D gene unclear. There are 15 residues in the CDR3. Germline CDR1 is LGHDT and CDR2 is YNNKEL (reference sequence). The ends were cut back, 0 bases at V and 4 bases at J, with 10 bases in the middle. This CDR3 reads CASSQEKGLNQPQHF. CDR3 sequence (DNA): TGTGCCAGCAGCCAAGAGAAAGGGCTTAATCAGCCCCAGCATTTT.

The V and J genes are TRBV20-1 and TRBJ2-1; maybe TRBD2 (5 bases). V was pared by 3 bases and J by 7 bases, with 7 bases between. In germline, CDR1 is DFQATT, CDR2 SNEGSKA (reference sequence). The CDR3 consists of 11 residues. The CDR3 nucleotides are TGCAGTGCTAGCAAGCGGAATGAGCAGTTCTTC. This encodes CSASKRNEQFF.

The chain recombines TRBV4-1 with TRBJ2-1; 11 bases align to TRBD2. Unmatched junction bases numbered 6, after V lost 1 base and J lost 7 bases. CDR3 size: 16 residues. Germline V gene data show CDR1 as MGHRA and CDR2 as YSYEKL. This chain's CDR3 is CASSQVGLAGKNEQFF. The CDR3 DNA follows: TGCGCCAGCAGCCAAGTCGGACTAGCGGGTAAGAATGAGCAGTTCTTC.

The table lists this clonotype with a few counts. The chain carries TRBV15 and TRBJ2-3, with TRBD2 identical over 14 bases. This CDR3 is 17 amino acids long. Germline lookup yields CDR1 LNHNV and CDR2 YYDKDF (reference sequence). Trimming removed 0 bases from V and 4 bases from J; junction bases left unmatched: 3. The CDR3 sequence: CATSREGTSGRADTQYF. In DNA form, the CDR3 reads TGTGCCACCAGCAGAGAAGGGACTAGCGGGAGAGCAGATACGCAGTATTTT. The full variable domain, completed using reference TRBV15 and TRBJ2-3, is DAMVIQNPRYQVTQFGKPVTLSCSQTLNHNVMYWYQQKSSQAPKLLFHYYDKDFNNEADTPDNFQSRRPNTSFCFLDIRSPGLGDTAMYLCATSREGTSGRADTQYFGPGTRLTVL.

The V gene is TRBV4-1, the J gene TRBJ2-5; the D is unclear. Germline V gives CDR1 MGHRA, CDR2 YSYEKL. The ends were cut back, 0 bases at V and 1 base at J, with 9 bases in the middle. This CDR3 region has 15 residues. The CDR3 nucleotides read TGCGCCAGCAGCCAAGATGGGCAGGTCCAAGAGACCCAGTACTTC. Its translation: CASSQDGQVQETQYF.

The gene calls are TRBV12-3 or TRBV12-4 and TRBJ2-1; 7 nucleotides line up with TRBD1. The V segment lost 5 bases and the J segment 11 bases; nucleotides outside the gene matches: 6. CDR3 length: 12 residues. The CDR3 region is CASSKRDSQQFF. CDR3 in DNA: TGTGCCAGCAGTAAACGGGACAGTCAGCAGTTCTTC.

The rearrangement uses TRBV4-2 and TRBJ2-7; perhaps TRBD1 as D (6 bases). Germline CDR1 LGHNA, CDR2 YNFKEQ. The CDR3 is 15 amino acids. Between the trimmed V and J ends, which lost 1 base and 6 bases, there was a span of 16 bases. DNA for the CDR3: TGTGCCAGCAGCCAAGGTAGGGGGTGGGAATTCGAGCAGTACTTC. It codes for CASSQGRGWEFEQYF.

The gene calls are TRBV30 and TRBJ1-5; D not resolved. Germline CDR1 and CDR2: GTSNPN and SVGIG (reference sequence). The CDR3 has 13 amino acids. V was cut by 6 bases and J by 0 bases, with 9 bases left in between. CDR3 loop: CACSQASNQPQHF. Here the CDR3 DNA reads TGTGCCTGTTCCCAAGCTAGCAATCAGCCCCAGCATTTT.

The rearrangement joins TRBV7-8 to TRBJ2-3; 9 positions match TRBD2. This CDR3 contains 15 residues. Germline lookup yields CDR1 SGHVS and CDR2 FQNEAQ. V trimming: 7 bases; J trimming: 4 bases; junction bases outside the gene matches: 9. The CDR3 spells CASTFSGGTSDTQYF. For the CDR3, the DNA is TGTGCCAGCACCTTCAGCGGGGGGACCTCAGATACGCAGTATTTT.

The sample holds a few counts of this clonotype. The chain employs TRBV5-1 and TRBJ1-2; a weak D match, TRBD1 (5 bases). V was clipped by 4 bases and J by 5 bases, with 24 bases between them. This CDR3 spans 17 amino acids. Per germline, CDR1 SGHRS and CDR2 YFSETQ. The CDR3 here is CASSPKTGTLEGYGYTF. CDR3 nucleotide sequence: TGCGCCAGCAGCCCAAAGACCGGGACTCTGGAAGGGTATGGCTACACCTTC.

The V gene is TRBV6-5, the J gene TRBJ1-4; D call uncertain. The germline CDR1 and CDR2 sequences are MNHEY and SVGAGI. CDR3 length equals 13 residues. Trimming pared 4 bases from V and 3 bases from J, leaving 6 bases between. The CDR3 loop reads CASSLGANEKLFF. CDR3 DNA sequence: TGTGCCAGCAGTTTGGGTGCTAATGAAAAACTGTTTTTT.

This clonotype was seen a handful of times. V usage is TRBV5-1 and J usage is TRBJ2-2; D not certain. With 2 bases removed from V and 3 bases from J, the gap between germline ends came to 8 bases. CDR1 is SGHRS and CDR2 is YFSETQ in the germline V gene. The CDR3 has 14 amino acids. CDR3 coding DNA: TGCGCCAGCAGCTTTCACCCGGACACCGGGGAGCTGTTTTTT. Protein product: CASSFHPDTGELFF.

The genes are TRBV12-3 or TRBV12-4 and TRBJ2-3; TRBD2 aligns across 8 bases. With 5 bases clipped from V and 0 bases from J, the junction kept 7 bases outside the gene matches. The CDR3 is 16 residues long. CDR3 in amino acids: CASSPGGDASTDTQYF. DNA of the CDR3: TGTGCCAGCAGTCCGGGGGGGGATGCTAGCACAGATACGCAGTATTTT.

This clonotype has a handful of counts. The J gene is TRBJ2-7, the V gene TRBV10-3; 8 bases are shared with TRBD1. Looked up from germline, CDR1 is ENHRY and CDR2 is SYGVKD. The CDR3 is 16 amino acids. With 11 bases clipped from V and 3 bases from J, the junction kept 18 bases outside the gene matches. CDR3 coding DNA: TGTGCCGTCGGGGGTAGCTCCGACAGGGGTGTCTACGAGCAGTACTTC. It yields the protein CAVGGSSDRGVYEQYF.

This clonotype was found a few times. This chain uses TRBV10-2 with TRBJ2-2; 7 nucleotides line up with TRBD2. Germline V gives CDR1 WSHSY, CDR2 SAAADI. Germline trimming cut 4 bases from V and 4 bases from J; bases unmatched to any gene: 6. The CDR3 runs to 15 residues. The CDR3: CASSVVGGSTGELFF. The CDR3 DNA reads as TGCGCCAGCAGTGTGGTGGGAGGGAGCACCGGGGAGCTGTTTTTT.

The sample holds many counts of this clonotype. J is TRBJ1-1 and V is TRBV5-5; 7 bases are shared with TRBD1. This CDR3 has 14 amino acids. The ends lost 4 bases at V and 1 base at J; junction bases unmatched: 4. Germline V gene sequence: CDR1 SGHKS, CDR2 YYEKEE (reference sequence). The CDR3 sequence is CASSPDRANTEAFF. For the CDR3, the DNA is TGTGCCAGCAGCCCAGACAGGGCGAACACTGAAGCTTTCTTT. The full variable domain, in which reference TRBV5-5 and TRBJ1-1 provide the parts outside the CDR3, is DAGVTQSPTHLIKTRGQQVTLRCSPISGHKSVSWYQQVLGQGPQFIFQYYEKEERGRGNFPDRFSARQFPNYSSELNVNALLLGDSALYLCASSPDRANTEAFFGQGTRLTVV.

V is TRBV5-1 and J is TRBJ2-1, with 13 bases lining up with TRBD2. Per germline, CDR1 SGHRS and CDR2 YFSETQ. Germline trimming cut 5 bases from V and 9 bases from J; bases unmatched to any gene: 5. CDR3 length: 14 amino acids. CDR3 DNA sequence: TGCGCCAGCAGGACGGGGACTAGCGGGGTTGAGCAGTTCTTC. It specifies CASRTGTSGVEQFF.

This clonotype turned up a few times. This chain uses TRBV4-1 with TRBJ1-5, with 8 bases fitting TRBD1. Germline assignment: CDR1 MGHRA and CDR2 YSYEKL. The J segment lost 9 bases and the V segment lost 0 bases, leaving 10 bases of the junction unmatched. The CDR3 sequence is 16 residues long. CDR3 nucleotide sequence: TGCGCCAGCAGCCAAGACGCGGGACAGGTGGGCTCGCCCCAGCATTTT. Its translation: CASSQDAGQVGSPQHF.

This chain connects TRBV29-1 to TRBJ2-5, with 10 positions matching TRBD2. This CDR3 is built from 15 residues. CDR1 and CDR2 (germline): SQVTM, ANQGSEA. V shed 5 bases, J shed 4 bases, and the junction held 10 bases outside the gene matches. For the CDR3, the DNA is TGCAGCGTTCGGCCTCTAGCGGGGGTGGGAGAGACCCAGTACTTC. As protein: CSVRPLAGVGETQYF.

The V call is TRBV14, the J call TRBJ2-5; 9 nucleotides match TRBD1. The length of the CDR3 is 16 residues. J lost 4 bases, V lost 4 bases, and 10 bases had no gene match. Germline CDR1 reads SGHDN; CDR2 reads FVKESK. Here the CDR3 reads CASSPRRQGVRETQYF. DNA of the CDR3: TGTGCCAGCAGCCCCCGCCGACAGGGGGTACGAGAGACCCAGTACTTC.

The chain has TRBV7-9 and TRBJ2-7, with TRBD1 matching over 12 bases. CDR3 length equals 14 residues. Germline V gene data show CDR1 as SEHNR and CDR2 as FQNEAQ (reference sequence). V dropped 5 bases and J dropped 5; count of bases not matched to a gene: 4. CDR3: CASSRGQGAHEQYF. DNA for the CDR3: TGTGCCAGCAGCCGGGGACAGGGGGCCCACGAGCAGTACTTC. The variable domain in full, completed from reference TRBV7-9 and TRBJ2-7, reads DTGVSQNPRHKITKRGQNVTFRCDPISEHNRLYWYRQTLGQGPEFLTYFQNEAQLEKSRLLSDRFSAERPKGSFSTLEIQRTEQGDSAMYLCASSRGQGAHEQYFGPGTRLTVT.

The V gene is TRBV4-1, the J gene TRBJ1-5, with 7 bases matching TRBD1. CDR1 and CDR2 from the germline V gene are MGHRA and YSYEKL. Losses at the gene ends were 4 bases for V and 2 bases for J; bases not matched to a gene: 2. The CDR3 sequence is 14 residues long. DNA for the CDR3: TGCGCCAGCAGCCGCGACAGGGGCAATCAGCCCCAGCATTTT. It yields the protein CASSRDRGNQPQHF.

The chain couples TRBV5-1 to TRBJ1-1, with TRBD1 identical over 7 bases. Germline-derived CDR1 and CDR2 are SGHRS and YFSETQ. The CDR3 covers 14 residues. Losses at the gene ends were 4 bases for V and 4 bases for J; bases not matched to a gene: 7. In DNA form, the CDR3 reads TGCGCCAGCAGCCAGGGGGAGGGAGGCACTGAAGCTTTCTTT. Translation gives CASSQGEGGTEAFF.